This T cell receptor beta chain appears in the sequencing data of a study of regulatory T cells in long-lasting Graves disease (dated by TCRdb to about 2021). Some background on the complete study: Antithyroid drugs had been taken for less than 3 months by newly diagnosed Graves' disease patients. The study took place in China and was registered as a clinical trial. Persistent Graves' disease patients were compared with newly diagnosed Graves' disease patients by peripheral blood TCR sequencing and RNA sequencing. A total of around 35 samples were covered by TCR sequencing, comprising roughly 13 persistent and about 20 newly diagnosed Graves' disease patients. On the study overall, not on this receptor specifically: Persistent patients shared more public clonotypes among themselves (around 2,800) than newly diagnosed patients did (nearly 1,000). Preferential use of TRBV28, TRBJ1-2 and TRBJ2-5 was observed in persistent disease, whereas TRBV20-1 and TRBJ2-1 were favored in newly diagnosed disease. The study examined only peripheral blood because the primary lesion, thyroid tissue, could not be accessed. Sequencing and analysis were limited to the TCR beta chain. As a limitation, the authors acknowledged that the small sample size may reduce accuracy. Compared with newly diagnosed patients, persistent Graves' disease patients had lower TCR Shannon entropy and fewer highly expanded clones, which suggests clonal expansion.

The method behind the library was multiplex PCR. This sample was sequenced with an Illumina HiSeq 4000. iRepertoire HTBI primers and Arm-PCR amplification of CDR3 regions were used to construct TCR beta libraries. Gel purification was performed on PCR products prior to sequencing. Processing in the source paper ran as follows. Across samples, roughly 60 TRBV and approximately 15 TRBJ segments were identified and used for gene usage analysis of CDR3 amino acid clonotypes. Filtered high-quality paired reads were merged into contigs using COPE and FqMerger. BLAST was used to align contigs to the IMGT TRBV, TRBD and TRBJ reference genes, and CDR3 was defined following IMGT. Any clonotype with a frequency above 0.1% was counted as a highly expanded clone. Repertoire diversity was measured by Shannon entropy, and V-J evenness by the Gini coefficient. Clonotypes shared by more than one individual were considered public. The public reads were run again by TCRdb, first through fastp at Q25 and then through MiXCR, and only productive beta chains were kept. Rows merge per CDR3 protein into single entries with the most common DNA and genes. The V and J calls here are based on TCRdb, not the publication. The sample records 370,000 or so distinct CDR3 sequences, roughly 17% of which are singletons. The ten biggest clones cover over 20% of the sample.

The time point label on this specimen signifies: newly diagnosed GD, antithyroid drugs for less than 3 months. For both TCR sequencing and RNA sequencing, RNA was extracted from PBMCs in TRIzol. The diagnosis of Graves' disease followed American Thyroid Association guidelines. Patients for the study were recruited at an endocrinology department in Xi'an, China. From each patient, approximately 10 milliliters of peripheral blood was collected into an EDTA anticoagulant tube. Ficoll Paque Plus density gradient separation was used to isolate PBMCs, and no additional T cell sorting was done. RNA quality was checked with an Agilent 2100 Bioanalyzer and agarose gel, and concentration with a NanoDrop 2000. Reading from cysteine to phenylalanine, the CDR3 counts 15 amino acids. Solely the CDR3 DNA is kept, with 45 bases framed from the first base. Trimming removed 3 bases from V and 0 bases from J, leaving 12 bases between the germline ends. The germline V gene sets CDR1 to SGHRS and CDR2 to YFSETQ.

This clonotype was seen at least ten times. The antigen it recognizes is unknown. No base quality information exists; no much larger clone differs at one position. The same data also went into a second study, on T cells in Graves' hyperthyroidism and ophthalmopathy. The other study reports the following: Graves' hyperthyroidism was defined as stable when no progression to ophthalmopathy occurred over 18 months of follow-up. Hyperthyroidism patients were aged 18 to 65 years and newly diagnosed, with disease duration of less than 2 months. The study excluded patients with uncontrolled infections, other autoimmune diseases, pregnancy or lactation. Diagnoses were established on the basis of clinical symptoms, serum thyroxine and TRAb, thyroid ultrasound, and orbital computed tomography. The first round of RT-PCR for the TCR CDR3 was performed with the HTBI primer set and the Qiagen OneStep RT-PCR kit. Most expanded thyroid clonotypes (frequency above 0.001) were also found in blood, which suggests that blood repertoires may mirror thyroid immune responses. In cross-validation, a model built on a 13 V-J signature told ophthalmopathy apart from stable hyperthyroidism with 85% to 90% sensitivity and 81% to 82% specificity, and in testing the same model reached 80%/75%. During validation, the model predicted progression to ophthalmopathy a median of approximately six months ahead of onset, with more than 55% sensitivity and 72% to 80% specificity. TCR V-J signatures able to tell the groups apart were searched for in a discovery cohort of 90 to 100 patients, of whom about 40 had Graves' ophthalmopathy and 55 to 65 had stable Graves' hyperthyroidism. An independent validation cohort of 18 to 20 hyperthyroidism patients and more than 15 patients who later progressed to ophthalmopathy tested prospective prediction of ophthalmopathy. The 95 to 100 discovery patients were divided at random into training and test sets in a 7:3 ratio. Thyroid tissue and blood T-cell repertoires from roughly six Graves' hyperthyroidism patients were also compared in the study. After sampling, hyperthyroidism patients received methimazole starting at 30 mg daily, and ophthalmopathy patients received high-dose intravenous methylprednisolone. A second multiplex PCR round built the libraries, followed by size selection and purification. The libraries were sequenced on an Illumina HiSeq2000 using paired-end 100 bp reads. Raw data were processed with SOAPnuke, discarding reads with adapters, uncalled bases, mean Phred below 15, or no exact constant-primer or identifier match. High-quality paired reads were merged with COPE v1.2.5, and unique nucleotide sequences were defined as clonotypes. Clonotypes were aligned to IMGT TRBV, TRBD and TRBJ reference segments using MiTCR v1.1. The analysis included only V-J combinations with a frequency above 0.0001, which together covered approximately 99% of the repertoires. A TCS score was defined as the ratio between F50 (clonal expansion) and ExV (chaos), using BLOSUM62-based TCRdist between CDR3 peptides within each V-J. Welch's t-statistics and random forest reduced 500 to 550 V-J features to about 13, which were used in a naive Bayes classifier (R e1071). No statistical method was used to set the sample size in advance, and investigators knew the group allocation. TCR Vbeta CDR3 sequencing of approximately 140 peripheral blood samples (43 ophthalmopathy, under 80 hyperthyroidism and roughly 17 progressor patients) is reported in the paper.

The TCR was taken from a woman under 30 with Graves disease. Donor details come from another sample of the same person, matched by shared clones. The sample here was peripheral blood mononuclear cells (PBMCs), taken at new diagnosis, from a patient treated with antithyroid drugs. Recombination connected TRBV5-1 to TRBJ1-1; no D gene is confidently identified. The nucleotide sequence is given as TGCGCCAGCAGCTACCCAGGACGGGTGAACACTGAAGCTTTCTTT. Translated, it reads CASSYPGRVNTEAFF.